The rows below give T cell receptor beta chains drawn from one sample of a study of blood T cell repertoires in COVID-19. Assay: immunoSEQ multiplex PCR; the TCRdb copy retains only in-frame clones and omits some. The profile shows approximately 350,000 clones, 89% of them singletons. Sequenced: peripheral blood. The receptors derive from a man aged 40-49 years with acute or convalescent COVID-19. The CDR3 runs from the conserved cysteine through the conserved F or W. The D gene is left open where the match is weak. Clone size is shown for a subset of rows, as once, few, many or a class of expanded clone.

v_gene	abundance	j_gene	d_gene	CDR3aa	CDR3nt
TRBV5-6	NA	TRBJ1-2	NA	CASSPLPPTGHPFYGYTF	TGTGCCAGCAGCCCACTCCCTCCTACAGGGCATCCGTTCTATGGCTACACCTTC
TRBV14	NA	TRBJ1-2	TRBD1	CASSQGTGALSYGYTF	TGTGCCAGCAGCCAAGGGACAGGGGCCCTAAGCTATGGCTACACCTTC
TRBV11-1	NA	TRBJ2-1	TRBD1	CASSLGLYGTGNEQFF	TGTGCCAGCAGCTTAGGATTATACGGGACAGGGAATGAGCAGTTCTTC
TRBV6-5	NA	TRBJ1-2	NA	CASRTEMGYTF	TGTGCCAGCAGGACAGAGATGGGCTACACCTTC
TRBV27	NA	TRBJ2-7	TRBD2	CASSLSGTSGHYEQYF	TGTGCCAGCAGTTTATCCGGGACTAGCGGACACTACGAGCAGTACTTC
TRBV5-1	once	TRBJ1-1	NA	CASSPGSLNTEAFF	TGCGCCAGCAGCCCAGGGTCCCTGAACACTGAAGCTTTCTTT
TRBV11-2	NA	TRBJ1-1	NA	CASREQGYPTEAFF	TGTGCCAGCAGGGAACAGGGTTATCCCACTGAAGCTTTCTTT
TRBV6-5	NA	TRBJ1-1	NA	CAFSRGPPPREAFF	TGTGCCTTCTCAAGGGGCCCCCCTCCCAGAGAAGCTTTCTTT
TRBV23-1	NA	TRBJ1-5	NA	CASSQPRYYSNQPQHF	TGCGCCAGCAGTCAACCCCGATACTATAGCAATCAGCCCCAGCATTTT
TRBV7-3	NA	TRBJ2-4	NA	CASSLSPDSGIQYF	TGTGCCAGCAGCCTCTCACCAGATTCAGGGATTCAGTACTTC
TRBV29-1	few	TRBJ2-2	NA	CSATQGSDSGELFF	TGCAGCGCCACGCAGGGAAGTGACTCCGGGGAGCTGTTTTTT
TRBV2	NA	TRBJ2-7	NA	CASSLYEQYF	TGTGCCAGCAGCCTATACGAGCAGTACTTC
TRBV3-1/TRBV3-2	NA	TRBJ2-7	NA	CASSQKSRSYEQYF	TGTGCCAGCAGCCAGAAGTCTAGATCCTACGAGCAGTACTTC
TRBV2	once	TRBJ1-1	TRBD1	CASSAPHRGQAEAFF	TGTGCCAGCAGTGCACCCCACAGGGGGCAGGCTGAAGCTTTCTTT
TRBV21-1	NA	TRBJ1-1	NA	CASSPRSGAMNTEAFF	TGTGCCAGCAGCCCCCGAAGTGGGGCAATGAACACTGAAGCTTTCTTT
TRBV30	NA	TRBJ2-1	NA	CAWSLGALAADEQFF	TGTGCCTGGAGCCTGGGAGCCCTCGCGGCGGATGAGCAGTTCTTC
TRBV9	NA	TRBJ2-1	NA	CASSVEAGRYNEQFF	TGTGCCAGCAGCGTAGAGGCAGGGCGCTACAATGAGCAGTTCTTC
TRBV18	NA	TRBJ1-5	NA	CASSPGGGFQPQHF	TGTGCCAGCTCACCAGGGGGCGGTTTTCAGCCCCAGCATTTT
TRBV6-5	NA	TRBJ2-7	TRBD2	CAIGTSGVPKQYF	TGTGCCATCGGGACTAGCGGGGTACCTAAGCAGTACTTC
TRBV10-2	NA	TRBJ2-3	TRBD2	CASSEYRLSGGTDTQYF	TGCGCCAGCAGTGAGTACAGGTTGAGCGGGGGCACAGATACGCAGTATTTT
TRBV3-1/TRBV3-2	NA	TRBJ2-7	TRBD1	CASSPPDRVYEQYF	TGTGCCAGCAGCCCCCCGGACAGGGTCTACGAGCAGTACTTC
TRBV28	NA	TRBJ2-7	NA	CASSMGHGTPYEQYF	TGTGCCAGCAGTATGGGACACGGGACCCCCTACGAGCAGTACTTC
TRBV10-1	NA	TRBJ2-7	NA	CASSDGREQYF	TGCGCCAGCAGTGATGGGCGCGAGCAGTACTTC
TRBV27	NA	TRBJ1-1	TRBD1	CASSLDRGYTEAFF	TGTGCCAGCAGTCTCGACAGGGGCTACACTGAAGCTTTCTTT
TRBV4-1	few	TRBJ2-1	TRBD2	CASSQDSGRVDEQFF	TGCGCCAGCAGCCAAGATTCCGGGAGGGTCGATGAGCAGTTCTTC
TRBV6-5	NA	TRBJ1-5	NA	CATLMGAGNQPQHF	TGTGCCACCCTAATGGGGGCAGGCAATCAGCCCCAGCATTTT
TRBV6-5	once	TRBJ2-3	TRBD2	CASKPAGDTDTQYF	TGTGCCAGCAAGCCAGCGGGAGACACAGATACGCAGTATTTT
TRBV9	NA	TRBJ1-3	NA	CASSVTDSRGNTIYF	TGTGCCAGCAGCGTAACGGACAGCAGGGGAAACACCATATATTTT
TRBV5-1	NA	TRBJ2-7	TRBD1	CASSLLEQGAAYEQYF	TGCGCCAGCAGCTTGCTCGAACAGGGGGCCGCCTACGAGCAGTACTTC
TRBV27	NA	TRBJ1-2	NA	CASSPIRGRIGYTF	TGTGCCAGCAGTCCCATTCGAGGGAGGATAGGGTACACCTTC
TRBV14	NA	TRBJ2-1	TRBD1	CASSQQTGISSYNEQFF	TGTGCCAGCAGCCAGCAGACAGGGATTAGCTCCTACAATGAGCAGTTCTTC
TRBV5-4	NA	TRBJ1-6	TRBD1	CASSLAGQGRSPLHF	TGTGCCAGCAGCTTGGCTGGACAGGGCCGTTCACCCCTCCACTTT
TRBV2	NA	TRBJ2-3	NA	CASSNRVKISTDTQYF	TGTGCCAGCAGTAACCGCGTGAAGATTAGCACAGATACGCAGTATTTT
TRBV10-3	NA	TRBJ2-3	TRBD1	CAISERGLSLDTQYF	TGTGCCATCAGTGAGAGGGGGCTGAGCTTAGATACGCAGTATTTT
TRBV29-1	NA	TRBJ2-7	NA	CSVLGGREYEQYF	TGCAGCGTTTTGGGCGGACGGGAATACGAGCAGTACTTC
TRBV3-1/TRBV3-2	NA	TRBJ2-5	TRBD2	CASSQARKRGMIQETQYF	TGTGCCAGCAGCCAAGCGCGGAAGCGGGGGATGATACAAGAGACCCAGTACTTC
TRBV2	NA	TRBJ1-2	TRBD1	CASPERGRGYTF	TGTGCCAGCCCCGAGAGGGGGCGCGGCTACACCTTC
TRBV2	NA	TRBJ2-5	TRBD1	CASGDRGLQETQYF	TGTGCCAGCGGGGACAGGGGACTCCAAGAGACCCAGTACTTC
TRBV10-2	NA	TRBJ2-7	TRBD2	CASQGLAGYEQYF	TGCGCCAGCCAGGGACTAGCGGGCTACGAGCAGTACTTC
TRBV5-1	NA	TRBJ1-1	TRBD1	CASSLVTGGNTEAFF	TGCGCCAGCAGCTTGGTTACAGGGGGGAACACTGAAGCTTTCTTT
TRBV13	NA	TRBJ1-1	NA	CASSARVGQQNTEAFF	TGTGCCAGCAGCGCCCGGGTGGGGCAGCAGAACACTGAAGCTTTCTTT
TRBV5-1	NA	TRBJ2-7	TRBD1	CASSLGTGGWYEQYF	TGCGCCAGCAGCCTCGGGACAGGGGGCTGGTACGAGCAGTACTTC
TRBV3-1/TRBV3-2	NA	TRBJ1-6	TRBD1	CASSHTGTGTSPLHF	TGTGCCAGCAGCCATACCGGGACAGGGACTTCACCCCTCCACTTT
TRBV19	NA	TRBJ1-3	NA	CASSISFSGNTIYF	TGTGCCAGTAGTATATCCTTCTCTGGAAACACCATATATTTT
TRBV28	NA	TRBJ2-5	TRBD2	CASRLASGMAQYF	TGTGCCAGCAGGCTCGCTAGCGGGATGGCCCAGTACTTC
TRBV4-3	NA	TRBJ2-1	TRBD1	CASSRTRDRGFAYNEQFF	TGCGCCAGCAGCCGAACCCGGGACAGGGGGTTTGCTTACAATGAGCAGTTCTTC
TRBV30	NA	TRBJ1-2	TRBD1	CAWSATGYGYTF	TGTGCCTGGAGTGCGACAGGGTATGGCTACACCTTC
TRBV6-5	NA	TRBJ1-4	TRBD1	CASQSDRGGNEKLFF	TGTGCCAGTCAGTCGGACAGGGGGGGGAATGAAAAACTGTTTTTT
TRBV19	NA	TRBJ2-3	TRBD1	CASRIDRGSTDTQYF	TGTGCCAGCAGAATAGACAGGGGCAGCACAGATACGCAGTATTTT
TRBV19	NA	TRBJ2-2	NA	CASSPPGQNTGELFF	TGTGCCAGTAGCCCGCCGGGACAGAACACCGGGGAGCTGTTTTTT
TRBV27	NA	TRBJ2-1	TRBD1	CASSWDSYNEQFF	TGTGCCAGCAGTTGGGACAGTTACAATGAGCAGTTCTTC
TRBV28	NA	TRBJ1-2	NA	CASSLGQMGGYTF	TGTGCCAGCAGTTTAGGTCAGATGGGCGGCTACACCTTC
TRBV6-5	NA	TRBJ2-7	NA	CASSHLSSYEQYF	TGTGCCAGCAGCCACTTGAGCTCCTACGAGCAGTACTTC